This record looks at one T cell receptor (beta chain) sequence and its context. The antigen remains unidentified. One end of the junction is discordant with germline, which a read error may explain. The data belong to a study of T cell responses to AZD1222 COVID-19 vaccine. Findings and limits, study-wide: Reports say nearly half of spike-specific TCRs go after unmutated variant regions. In a largely white British group with more females than males, clonal diversity was possibly underestimated. Following two doses of AZD1222, Spike-specific TCR breadth and depth rose.

The germline gives CDR1 SGHNT, CDR2 YYREEE (reference sequence). CDR3 length: 15 amino acids. This table comes from immunoSEQ multiplex PCR, and its TCRdb copy is limited to in-frame clones, with some not included. The sample records some 200,000 clones, just over 90% being singletons. The starting material was peripheral blood, obtained on day 0 of MenACWY control vaccination. The source of this sequence is an adult in good health. V and J are TRBV5-4 and TRBJ2-3; 14 nucleotides match TRBD2. CDR3 amino acids: CASRLGLAGVDTQYF. The CDR3 nucleotides are TGTGCCAGCAGGTTGGGACTAGCGGGGGTGGATACGCAGTATTTT.